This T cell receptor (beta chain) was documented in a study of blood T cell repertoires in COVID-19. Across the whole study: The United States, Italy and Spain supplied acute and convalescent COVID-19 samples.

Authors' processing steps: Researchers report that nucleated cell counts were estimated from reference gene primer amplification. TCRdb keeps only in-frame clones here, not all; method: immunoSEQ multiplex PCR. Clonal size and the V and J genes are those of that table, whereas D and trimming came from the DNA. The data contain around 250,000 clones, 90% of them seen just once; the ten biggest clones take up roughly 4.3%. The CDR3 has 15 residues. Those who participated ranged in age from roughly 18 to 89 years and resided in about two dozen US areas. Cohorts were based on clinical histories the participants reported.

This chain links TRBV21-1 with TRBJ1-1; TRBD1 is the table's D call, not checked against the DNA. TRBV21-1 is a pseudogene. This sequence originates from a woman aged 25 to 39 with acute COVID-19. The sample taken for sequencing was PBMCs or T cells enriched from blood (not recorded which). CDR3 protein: CASSRGDTPNTEAFF. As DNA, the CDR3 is TGTGCCAGCAGCAGAGGGGACACTCCAAACACTGAAGCTTTCTTT.